This paragraph covers one TCR beta chain sequence. Its target is not known. This sample was included in a study of cytomegalovirus exposure and HLA in healthy donors. Findings and limits, study-wide: Later analysis identified a missense DCLRE1C variant that was linked to TCR beta V- and J-gene trimming. TCR beta V segments were, for the most part, productive about 87% or about 30% of the time in an earlier analysis. In a later analysis, common viral pathogens appeared linked to several of the most significant clusters.

The V gene end was trimmed by 3 bases and the J gene end by 0 bases; junction bases not matched to a gene: 5. Germline loops: CDR1 LNHNV, CDR2 YYDKDF (reference sequence). The CDR3 sequence is 16 residues long. PCR primers comprised 60 Vbeta and 13 Jbeta primers. Sequencing was performed with immunoSEQ multiplex PCR; in TCRdb, only in-frame clones are kept and a portion is missing. Of about 190,000 clones listed, 79% were seen once; the top ten hold approximately 1.5%. In nominal health when sampled, donors likely had unrecorded immune exposures nonetheless. The receptor's source is a woman younger than 30 in good health and CMV-seronegative. The rearrangement joins TRBV15 to TRBJ2-4; 7 nucleotides match TRBD2. Source material: PBMCs. CDR3 in DNA: TGTGCCACCAGCAGGGGGGAGGGTATAGCCAAAAACATTCAGTACTTC. This gives the protein CATSRGEGIAKNIQYF.